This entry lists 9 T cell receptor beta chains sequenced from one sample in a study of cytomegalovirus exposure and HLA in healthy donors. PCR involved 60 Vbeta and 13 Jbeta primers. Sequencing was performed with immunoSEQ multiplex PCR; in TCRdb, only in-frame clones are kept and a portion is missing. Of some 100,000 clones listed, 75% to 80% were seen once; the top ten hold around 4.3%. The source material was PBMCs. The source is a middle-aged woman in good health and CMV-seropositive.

The CDR3 protein is CASSQLVSFYEQYF. CDR3 DNA sequence: TGCGCCAGCAGTCAGCTAGTCTCCTTTTACGAGCAGTACTTC. The gene calls are TRBV23-1 and TRBJ2-7; no clear D gene. TRBV23-1 is flagged as an ORF with uncertain function. The CDR3 contains 14 residues. Between the trimmed V and J ends, which lost 3 bases and 4 bases, there was a span of 13 bases.

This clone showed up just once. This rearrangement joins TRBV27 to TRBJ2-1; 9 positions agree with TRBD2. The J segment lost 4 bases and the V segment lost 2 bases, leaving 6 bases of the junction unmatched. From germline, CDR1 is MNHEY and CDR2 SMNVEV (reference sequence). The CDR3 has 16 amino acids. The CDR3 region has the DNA TGTGCCAGCAGTTTAGCGGGAGGGCCGAGTTACAATGAGCAGTTCTTC. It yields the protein CASSLAGGPSYNEQFF.

The CDR3 reads CASSEHRNTEAFF. The CDR3 DNA is TGTGCCAGCAGTGAACACAGGAACACTGAAGCTTTCTTT. The chain is built from TRBV2 and TRBJ1-1; D not resolved. Looked up from germline, CDR1 is SNHLY and CDR2 is FYNNEI. There are 13 residues in the CDR3. Deletions cut 2 bases from V and 1 base from J, with 5 bases between.

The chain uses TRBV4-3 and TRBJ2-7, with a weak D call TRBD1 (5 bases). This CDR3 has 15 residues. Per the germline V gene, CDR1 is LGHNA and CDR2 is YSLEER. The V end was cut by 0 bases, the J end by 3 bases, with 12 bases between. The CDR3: CASSQDSTGSYEQYF. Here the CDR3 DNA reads TGCGCCAGCAGCCAAGACTCCACAGGTAGCTACGAGCAGTACTTC.

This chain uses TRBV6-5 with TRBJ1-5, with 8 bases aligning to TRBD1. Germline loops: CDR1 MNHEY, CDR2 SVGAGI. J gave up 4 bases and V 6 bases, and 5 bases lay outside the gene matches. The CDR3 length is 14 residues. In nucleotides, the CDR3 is TGTGCCAGCAGACGGACAGGGTTAAATCAGCCCCAGCATTTT. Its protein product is CASRRTGLNQPQHF.

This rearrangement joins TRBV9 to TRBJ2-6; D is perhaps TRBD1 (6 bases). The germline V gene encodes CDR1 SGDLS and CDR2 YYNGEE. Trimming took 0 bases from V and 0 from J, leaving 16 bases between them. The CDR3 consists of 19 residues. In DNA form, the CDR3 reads TGTGCCAGCAGCGTAGATGGAGACAGGTTTACCTCTGGGGCCAACGTCCTGACTTTC. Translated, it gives CASSVDGDRFTSGANVLTF.

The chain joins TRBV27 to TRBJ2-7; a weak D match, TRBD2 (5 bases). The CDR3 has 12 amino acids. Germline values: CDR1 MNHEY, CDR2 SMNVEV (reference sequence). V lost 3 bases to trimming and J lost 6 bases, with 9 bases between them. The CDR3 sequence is CASSFRGFEQYF. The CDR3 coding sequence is TGTGCCAGCAGTTTTCGAGGGTTCGAGCAGTACTTC.

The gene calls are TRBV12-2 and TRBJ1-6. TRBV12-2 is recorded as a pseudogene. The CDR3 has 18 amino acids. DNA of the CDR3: TGTGCAAGTCGCAAACGGGACTTCCGAAGCTCCTATAATTCACCCCTCCACTTT. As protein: CASRKRDFRSSYNSPLHF.

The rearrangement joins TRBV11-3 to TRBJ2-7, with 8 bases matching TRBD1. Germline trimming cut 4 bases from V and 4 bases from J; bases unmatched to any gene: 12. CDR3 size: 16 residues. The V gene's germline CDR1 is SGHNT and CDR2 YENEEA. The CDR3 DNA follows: TGTGCCAGCAGCTCCCGCCGGGACAGGACTACATACGAGCAGTACTTC. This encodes CASSSRRDRTTYEQYF.